A selection of T cell receptor beta chains follows, all from one sample in a study of blood T cell repertoires in COVID-19. Sequenced by immunoSEQ multiplex PCR; TCRdb stores in-frame clones only, minus some. The sample gives about 120,000 clones, 88% of which show up once; around 0.81% is in the top ten. Material for sequencing was peripheral blood. These receptors all come from a woman between 50 and 59 years old with active or convalescent COVID-19. Each CDR3 is given with its conserved first and last residue. D genes are given only for firm matches. Clone size is stated in some rows and not others, as once, few, many or a class when expanded.

clone_size j_call v_call d_call cdr3_aa cdr3_nt
NA TRBJ1-3 TRBV6-6 NA CASSPGGYRDLPGNTIYF TGTGCCAGCAGTCCTGGGGGCTACAGGGATCTACCTGGAAACACCATATATTTT
NA TRBJ1-2 TRBV5-6 TRBD1 CASSGGTGLYGYTF TGTGCCAGCAGCGGCGGGACAGGGCTCTATGGCTACACCTTC
NA TRBJ2-1 TRBV7-9 TRBD2 CASSSAKRELGEQFF TGTGCCAGCAGCTCGGCTAAGCGGGAGCTCGGTGAGCAGTTCTTC
NA TRBJ2-4 TRBV5-4 TRBD2 CASSQGTSGIWNIQYF TGTGCCAGCAGCCAGGGGACTAGCGGGATATGGAACATTCAGTACTTC
once TRBJ1-1 TRBV24-1 TRBD1 CATSATPGQGSPEAFF TGTGCCACCAGTGCCACGCCGGGACAGGGAAGTCCTGAAGCTTTCTTT
NA TRBJ1-4 TRBV6-5 TRBD1 CASRSGTGNEKLFF TGTGCCAGCAGGTCCGGGACAGGGAATGAAAAACTGTTTTTT
NA TRBJ2-7 TRBV3-1/TRBV3-2 NA CASSPSQLPYEQYF TGTGCCAGCAGCCCAAGTCAACTACCCTACGAGCAGTACTTC
NA TRBJ2-1 TRBV7-2 TRBD2 CASSPSWASGRAGEQFF TGTGCCAGCAGCCCATCTTGGGCTAGCGGGAGGGCCGGTGAGCAGTTCTTC
once TRBJ1-5 TRBV6-5 NA CASSHHESNQPQHF TGTGCCAGCAGTCACCATGAGAGCAATCAGCCCCAGCATTTT
NA TRBJ1-2 TRBV7-2 NA CASSLGQIYGYTF TGTGCCAGCAGCTTAGGGCAGATCTATGGCTACACCTTC